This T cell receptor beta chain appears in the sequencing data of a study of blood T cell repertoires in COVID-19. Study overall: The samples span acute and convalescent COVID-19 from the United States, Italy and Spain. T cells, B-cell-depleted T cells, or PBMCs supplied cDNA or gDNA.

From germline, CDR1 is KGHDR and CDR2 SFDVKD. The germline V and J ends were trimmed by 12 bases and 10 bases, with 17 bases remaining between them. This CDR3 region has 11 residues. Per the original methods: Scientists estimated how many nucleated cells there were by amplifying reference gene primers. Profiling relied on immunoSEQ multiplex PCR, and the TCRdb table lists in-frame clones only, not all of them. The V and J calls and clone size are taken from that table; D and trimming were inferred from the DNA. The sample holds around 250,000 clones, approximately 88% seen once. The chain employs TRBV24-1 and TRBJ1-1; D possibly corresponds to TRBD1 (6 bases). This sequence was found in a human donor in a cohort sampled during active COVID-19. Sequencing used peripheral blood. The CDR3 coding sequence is TGTGCCGCCTCATCCGGGACAAGAGCTTTCTTT. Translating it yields CAASSGTRAFF.